Below are 9 T cell receptor beta chains sequenced from a single sample in a study of blood T cell repertoires in COVID-19. The protocol was immunoSEQ multiplex PCR, while the TCRdb copy is restricted to in-frame clones and leaves out a portion. The sample shows about 150,000 clones, approximately 86% of them seen only once. Sequences were obtained from peripheral blood. These receptors were obtained from an elderly man with COVID-19, enrolled during active disease.

V and J are TRBV19 and TRBJ1-2, with a tentative D call TRBD1 (6 bases). Germline assignment: CDR1 LNHDA and CDR2 SQIVND (reference sequence). The CDR3 loop spans 14 amino acids. With 5 bases removed from V and 3 bases from J, the gap between germline ends came to 13 bases. The CDR3 DNA is TGTGCCAGTAGTGTCCTAGACAGGTACTATGGCTACACCTTC. Protein product: CASSVLDRYYGYTF.

The V call is TRBV2, the J call TRBJ2-2; 7 bases fit TRBD1. CDR1 is SNHLY, CDR2 FYNNEI, per germline. This CDR3 spans 14 amino acids. The trim removed 7 bases at V and 6 bases at J, leaving 8 bases unmatched. CDR3 residues: CASTGGRAAGELFF. CDR3 nucleotide sequence: TGTGCCAGCACAGGGGGAAGGGCCGCCGGGGAGCTGTTTTTT.

V is TRBV10-3 and J is TRBJ1-2; the D gene is possibly TRBD1 (5 bases). Germline values: CDR1 ENHRY, CDR2 SYGVKD. The CDR3 is made up of 15 amino acids. V lost 4 bases and J lost 7, with 19 bases in between. Here the CDR3 reads CAISGKAGRMGGYTF. The CDR3, as DNA: TGTGCCATCAGTGGGAAGGCGGGACGGATGGGTGGCTACACCTTC.

The rearrangement joins TRBV11-3 to TRBJ2-2; TRBD2 might be the D (5 bases). V lost 5 bases to trimming and J lost 2 bases, with 15 bases between them. Germline assignment: CDR1 SGHNT and CDR2 YENEEA. CDR3 length: 16 residues. The CDR3 here is CASSDPRGFNTGELFF. The CDR3 bases are TGTGCCAGCAGCGACCCACGGGGTTTTAACACCGGGGAGCTGTTTTTT.

The V gene is TRBV10-3, the J gene TRBJ1-1; the D gene is possibly TRBD1 (5 bases). There are 15 residues in the CDR3. V was trimmed by 0 bases and J by 1 base, leaving 9 bases between them. Germline values: CDR1 ENHRY, CDR2 SYGVKD. CDR3 DNA sequence: TGTGCCATCAGTGAGTCGGGAGGGGCGAACACTGAAGCTTTCTTT. Protein product: CAISESGGANTEAFF.

The gene calls are TRBV29-1 and TRBJ2-7; the D gene is possibly TRBD2 (6 bases). Germline V gene lookup returns CDR1 SQVTM and CDR2 ANQGSEA. The V end lost 4 bases, the J end lost 2 bases, and 9 bases lay between the germline ends. The CDR3 covers 12 residues. The CDR3 region has the DNA TGCAGCGTTGCCCGGGGGACCTACGAGCAGTACTTC. This translates into CSVARGTYEQYF.

V and J are TRBV4-3 and TRBJ2-7; 11 nucleotides match TRBD1. Unmatched junction bases numbered 2, after V lost 1 base and J lost 0 bases. Germline V gene lookup returns CDR1 LGHNA and CDR2 YSLEER. CDR3 length: 16 residues. The DNA for the CDR3 is TGCGCCAGCAGCCAAGGGACAGGGGGCCTCTCCTACGAGCAGTACTTC. Translating it yields CASSQGTGGLSYEQYF.

The chain has TRBV10-3 and TRBJ2-2; 7 nucleotides align to TRBD1. CDR1 is ENHRY and CDR2 is SYGVKD in the germline V gene. There are 14 residues in the CDR3. With V trimmed by 6 bases and J by 5 bases, 6 bases remained unmatched. The CDR3 coding sequence is TGTGCCATCAGCGAGGGGACAGTGACCGGGGAGCTGTTTTTT. It encodes CAISEGTVTGELFF.

V is TRBV28 and J is TRBJ1-5; maybe TRBD1 (5 bases). Germline-derived CDR1 and CDR2 are MDHEN and SYDVKM. Trimming shortened V by 1 base and J by 1 base, and 8 bases separated the two germline ends. The CDR3 totals 15 residues. DNA of the CDR3: TGTGCCAGCAGTTTATCTCAGGGAAGCAATCAGCCCCAGCATTTT. Protein product: CASSLSQGSNQPQHF.